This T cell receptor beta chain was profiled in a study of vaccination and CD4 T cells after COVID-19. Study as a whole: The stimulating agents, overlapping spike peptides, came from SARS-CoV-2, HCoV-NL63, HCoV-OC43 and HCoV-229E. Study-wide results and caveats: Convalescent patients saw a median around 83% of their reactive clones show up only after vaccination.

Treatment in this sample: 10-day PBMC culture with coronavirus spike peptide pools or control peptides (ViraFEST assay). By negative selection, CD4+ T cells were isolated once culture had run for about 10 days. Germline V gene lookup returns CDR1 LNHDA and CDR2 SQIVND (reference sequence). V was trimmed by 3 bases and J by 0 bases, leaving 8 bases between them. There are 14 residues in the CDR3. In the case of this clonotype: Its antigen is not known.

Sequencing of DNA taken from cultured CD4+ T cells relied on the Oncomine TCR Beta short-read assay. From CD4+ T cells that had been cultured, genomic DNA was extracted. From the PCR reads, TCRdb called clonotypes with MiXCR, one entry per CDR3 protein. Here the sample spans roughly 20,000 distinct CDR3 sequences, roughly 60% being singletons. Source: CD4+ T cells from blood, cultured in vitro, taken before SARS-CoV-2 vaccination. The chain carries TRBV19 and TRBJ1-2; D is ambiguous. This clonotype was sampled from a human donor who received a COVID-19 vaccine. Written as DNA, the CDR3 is TGTGCCAGTAGTATCGGCGGAGCTAACTATGGCTACACCTTC. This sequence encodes CASSIGGANYGYTF.